This TCR beta chain stems from a study of blood T cell repertoires in COVID-19. Across the whole study: There were acute and convalescent COVID-19 samples, and they came from the United States, Italy and Spain. Sources were T cells, B-cell-depleted T cells, or PBMCs; the material itself was cDNA or gDNA.

The CDR3 has 13 residues. V was cut by 2 bases and J by 6 bases, with 10 bases left in between. Authors' data handling: Reference gene primer amplification in the assay estimated nucleated cell counts. Only in-frame clones appear in the TCRdb table, and some are missing; sequencing was by immunoSEQ multiplex PCR. D and trimming were read from the DNA, whereas the V and J calls and clone size are those reported in that table. The sample includes roughly 26,000 clones, 92% of them seen just once. The receptor was derived from a human donor in a cohort sampled during active COVID-19. Sequenced material: peripheral blood. The chain links TRBV12-3 or TRBV12-4 to TRBJ1-1, with D possibly matching TRBD1 (5 bases). CDR3 loop: CASSLSPGAEAFF. The DNA of the CDR3 is TGTGCCAGCAGTTTAAGTCCGGGGGCTGAAGCTTTCTTT.